The sequence of this T cell receptor beta chain was determined in a study of blood T cell repertoires in COVID-19. Study-wide context: Spain, Italy and the United States supplied samples that represented acute and convalescent COVID-19. Sample material is recorded as cDNA or gDNA derived from T cells, B-cell-depleted T cells, or PBMCs.

Sequenced by immunoSEQ multiplex PCR; TCRdb stores in-frame clones only, minus some. Here the sample spans 230,000 or so clones, roughly 76% being singletons. There are 15 residues in the CDR3. The germline CDR1 and CDR2 sequences are SGHNT and YENEEA. The germline V and J ends were trimmed by 4 bases and 6 bases, with 15 bases remaining between them. Enrolled during active infection, Seattle patients were then followed longitudinally. The rearrangement joins TRBV11-3 to TRBJ2-2, with D perhaps TRBD2 (6 bases). Sequenced sample: peripheral blood. This TCR was recovered from a woman aged 80 or older with COVID-19, enrolled during active disease. CDR3 amino acids: CASSSRGSGSGELFF. In DNA form, the CDR3 reads TGTGCCAGCAGCTCTCGGGGGTCAGGGTCCGGGGAGCTGTTTTTT.